These T cell receptor beta chains were read from a single sample in a study of blood T cell repertoires in COVID-19. Sequencing was performed with immunoSEQ multiplex PCR; in TCRdb, only in-frame clones are kept and a portion is missing. The table shows a few hundred thousand clones, with around 78% occurring only once. Material: peripheral blood. All receptors come from a man aged 60-69 years who had recovered from COVID-19. Each CDR3 is given with its conserved first and last residue. D genes are given only for firm matches. Rows give clone size only sometimes, using once, few, many, or a class for an expanded clone.

j_gene | abundance | d_gene | v_gene | CDR3nt | CDR3aa
TRBJ2-6 | NA | NA | TRBV5-1 | TGCGCCAGCAGCTTGGAGGTGTTAGGGGCCTCTGGGGCCAACGTCCTGACTTTC | CASSLEVLGASGANVLTF
TRBJ2-1 | NA | NA | TRBV19 | TGTGCCAGTAGAGGCGGGTCGGGTAGCTCCTACAATGAGCAGTTCTTC | CASRGGSGSSYNEQFF
TRBJ2-3 | NA | NA | TRBV6-5 | TGTGCCAGCAGGCAGGGTGGTGGTACGCAGTATTTT | CASRQGGGTQYF
TRBJ2-1 | NA | NA | TRBV14 | TGTGCCAGCAGCCAAGTGGGGCCTTACAATGAGCAGTTCTTC | CASSQVGPYNEQFF
TRBJ2-2 | NA | TRBD2 | TRBV6-2/TRBV6-3 | TGTGCCAGCAGCCCGGGGGGGTCCGGGGAGCTGTTTTTT | CASSPGGSGELFF
TRBJ2-7 | NA | NA | TRBV6-5 | TGTGCCAGCAGTTCGTCGATGCTGGGCTCTGAGCAGTACTTC | CASSSSMLGSEQYF
TRBJ2-3 | NA | NA | TRBV15 | TGTGCCACCAGCAGAGATTTAGGGGCAGGGGTAGATACGCAGTATTTT | CATSRDLGAGVDTQYF
TRBJ2-5 | NA | NA | TRBV7-7 | TGTGCCAGCAGCTTGGGGGGACGAGGTGGAGAGACCCAGTACTTC | CASSLGGRGGETQYF
TRBJ1-1 | NA | TRBD1 | TRBV28 | TGTGCCAGCAGTTTACCGGGACAGGTTAACACTGAAGCTTTCTTT | CASSLPGQVNTEAFF
TRBJ2-5 | NA | TRBD1 | TRBV30 | TGTGCCTGGAGCTCCGGACAGGGCGGTGGGGAGACCCAGTACTTC | CAWSSGQGGGETQYF
TRBJ2-2 | NA | TRBD2 | TRBV6-5 | TGTGCCAGCAGTTACGGACTAGCGGGAAGGGGCGGGCTGTTTTTT | CASSYGLAGRGGLFF
TRBJ1-3 | NA | NA | TRBV29-1 | TGCAGCGTTGGGGTGGGAGGAGGCCGAAACACCATATATTTT | CSVGVGGGRNTIYF
TRBJ2-5 | NA | TRBD2 | TRBV2 | TGTGCCAGCAGCGGGAGGCGGGGCCAAGAGACCCAGTACTTC | CASSGRRGQETQYF
TRBJ2-3 | NA | TRBD2 | TRBV5-5 | TGTGCCAGCAGGCGATCAGCGGGGGATACGCAGTATTTT | CASRRSAGDTQYF
TRBJ1-6 | NA | TRBD1 | TRBV23-1 | TGCGCCAGCCTCGGCGGACAGGGGGTCGGGAATTCACCCCTCCACTTT | CASLGGQGVGNSPLHF
TRBJ2-1 | NA | NA | TRBV23-1 | TGCGCCAGCAGTCCAAGGGGTTGCTCCTACAATGAGCAGTTCTTC | CASSPRGCSYNEQFF
TRBJ2-7 | once | TRBD1 | TRBV5-8 | TGTGCCAGCACCCTAACCGGGACAGGGCTGTTCGAGCAGTACTTC | CASTLTGTGLFEQYF
TRBJ2-2 | NA | NA | TRBV24-1 | TGTGCCACCAGTGAACCAACAGGGAGCGCGGACACCGGGGAGCTGTTTTTT | CATSEPTGSADTGELFF
TRBJ2-3 | NA | TRBD2 | TRBV9 | TGTGCCAGCAGCGCTGGGACTAGCGGGGGGCAGTATTTT | CASSAGTSGGQYF
TRBJ2-1 | NA | TRBD2 | TRBV7-2 | TGTGCCAGCAGCTTCCGGCGGGGGGCAGGCGGTGAGCAGTTCTTC | CASSFRRGAGGEQFF
TRBJ2-1 | NA | TRBD2 | TRBV20-1 | TGCAGTGCTAGTTTCCGGGAGGGCTTGTACAATGAGCAGTTCTTC | CSASFREGLYNEQFF
TRBJ2-5 | NA | TRBD2 | TRBV20-1 | TGCAGTGCTAGTTTGCCAGCGGGAGGGCGGGAGACCCAGTACTTC | CSASLPAGGRETQYF
TRBJ1-5 | NA | NA | TRBV3-1/TRBV3-2 | TGTGCCAGCAGCCAAGGAGTTACGAATCAGCCCCAGCATTTT | CASSQGVTNQPQHF
TRBJ1-1 | NA | NA | TRBV7-6 | TGTGCCAGCAGCCCGCCTCTAGGAATGAACACTGAAGCTTTCTTT | CASSPPLGMNTEAFF